These 19 T cell receptor beta chains were sequenced from one sample in a study of metastatic and nonmetastatic thyroid tumors. With MiXCR, TCRdb called clones anew from the PCR reads. The sample has thousands of clones, approximately 26% seen once. None of the patients had undergone any treatment ahead of thyroid surgery. Specimen: tumor tissue. These receptors were obtained from a female donor with papillary thyroid cancer or a benign thyroid nodule (not recorded which). Some clones in this sample may be carry-over from other donors' samples.

This clone is deemed large (0.1 to 1%). The CDR3 nucleotides read TGTGCCACCAGCAGAGATCGGACGCAAGAGACCCAGTACTTC. Its translation: CATSRDRTQETQYF. The chain employs TRBV15 and TRBJ2-5; D unclear. The V end was cut by 0 bases, the J end by 2 bases, with 7 bases between. This CDR3 region has 14 residues. Per germline, CDR1 LNHNV and CDR2 YYDKDF (reference sequence).

This chain uses TRBV6-1 with TRBJ2-5, with 8 bases that match TRBD1. In germline, CDR1 is MNHNS, CDR2 SASEGT. J was trimmed by 6 bases and V by 5 bases; bases with no gene match: 8. This CDR3 comprises 14 residues. The CDR3 region has the DNA TGTGCCAGCAGTCGATCGGACAGGGAAAAGACCCAGTACTTC. Amino acids: CASSRSDREKTQYF.

Regarding this clone: One junction end does not reproduce the germline sequence, and a read error may be involved. The rearrangement joins TRBV28 to TRBJ1-1; D is unresolved. In germline, CDR1 is MDHEN, CDR2 SYDVKM. The CDR3 has 12 amino acids. CDR3 region: CASRTRNTESFF. As DNA, the CDR3 is TGTGCCAGCAGAACCAGAAATACTGAATCTTTCTTT.

The J gene is TRBJ1-2, the V gene TRBV9, with D maybe TRBD1 (5 bases). Germline V lookup: CDR1 SGDLS, CDR2 YYNGEE. CDR3 length: 15 residues. V was shortened by 4 bases and J by 5 bases, with 18 bases between the two germline ends. DNA of the CDR3: TGTGCCAGCAGCCCAAGGGTGGCAGGGTCGTATGGCTACACCTTC. Residues: CASSPRVAGSYGYTF. The full variable domain, completed using reference TRBV9 and TRBJ1-2, is DSGVTQTPKHLITATGQRVTLRCSPRSGDLSVYWYQQSLDQGLQFLIQYYNGEERAKGNILERFSAQQFPDLHSELNLSSLELGDSALYFCASSPRVAGSYGYTFGSGTRLTVV.

The chain carries TRBV5-2 and TRBJ2-1; the table's TRBD2 call for D was not verified on the DNA. TRBV5-2 is assigned pseudogene status. The CDR3 length is 20 residues. CDR3 region: CASTLLGLAGGPSSYNEQFF. The CDR3 DNA is TGTGCCAGCACACTTCTCGGGCTAGCGGGAGGCCCCAGCTCCTACAATGAGCAGTTCTTC.

A few counts support this clone. The CDR3 sequence: CASRREWTGELFF. The CDR3 coding sequence is TGTGCCAGCAGGAGGGAGTGGACCGGGGAGCTGTTTTTT. This chain connects TRBV12-3 or TRBV12-4 to TRBJ2-2; D may be TRBD2 (5 bases). The CDR3 is 13 amino acids. Trimming removed 6 bases at V and 5 bases at J, with 10 bases between.

This clone was seen a handful of times. The genes are TRBV28 and TRBJ2-3; perhaps TRBD1 as D (6 bases). The ends were cut back, 5 bases at V and 13 bases at J, with 16 bases in the middle. CDR1 MDHEN and CDR2 SYDVKM come from the germline V gene. The length of the CDR3 is 12 residues. In DNA, the CDR3 is TGTGCCAGCAGTCAGGACAGTCCGATAAAGTATTTT. It codes for CASSQDSPIKYF.

V gene TRBV28 combines with J gene TRBJ2-1; D is possibly TRBD2 (7 bases). CDR1 MDHEN and CDR2 SYDVKM come from the germline V gene. This CDR3 contains 15 residues. Between the trimmed V and J ends, which lost 6 bases and 2 bases, there was a span of 14 bases. CDR3 sequence reads: CASSGGGRPYNEQFF. For the CDR3, the DNA is TGTGCCAGCAGCGGCGGGGGCCGTCCCTACAATGAGCAGTTCTTC. The entire variable domain, with the rest obtained from reference TRBV28 and TRBJ2-1, is as follows: DVKVTQSSRYLVKRTGEKVFLECVQDMDHENMFWYRQDPGLGLRLIYFSYDVKMKEKGDIPEGYSVSREKKERFSLILESASTNQTSMYLCASSGGGRPYNEQFFGPGTRLTVL.

This clone was detected a few times. V gene TRBV5-1 combines with J gene TRBJ1-4; perhaps TRBD1 as D (6 bases). V dropped 10 bases and J dropped 5 bases, with 18 bases sitting between them. CDR1 and CDR2 from the germline V gene are SGHRS and YFSETQ. The CDR3 covers 14 residues. The CDR3 protein is CAPTRGANNEKLFF. The CDR3 DNA reads TGCGCCCCCACCCGGGGGGCGAACAATGAAAAACTGTTTTTT.

V gene TRBV7-2 combines with J gene TRBJ1-2, with TRBD1 identical over 9 bases. Losses at the gene ends were 5 bases for V and 6 bases for J; bases not matched to a gene: 10. The CDR3 sequence is 15 residues long. CDR1 is SGHTA and CDR2 is FQGNSA in the germline V gene. The CDR3 DNA sequence: TGTGCCAGCAGCCTAAACAGGGGACAGGGCGATGGCTACACCTTC. This gives the protein CASSLNRGQGDGYTF.

This clone was seen repeatedly, ten times or more. The J gene is TRBJ2-7, the V gene TRBV28; perhaps TRBD2 as D (7 bases). V lost 10 bases to trimming and J lost 2 bases, with 18 bases between them. The CDR3 runs 14 residues. CDR1 MDHEN and CDR2 SYDVKM come from the germline V gene. For the CDR3, the DNA is TGTGCCACCGATAGGGGGGAGGGAACCTACGAGCAGTACTTC. Encoded protein: CATDRGEGTYEQYF.

The V call is TRBV24-1, the J call TRBJ2-2; 7 nucleotides align to TRBD1. Looked up from germline, CDR1 is KGHDR and CDR2 is SFDVKD. CDR3 length equals 14 residues. Unmatched junction bases numbered 3, after V lost 6 bases and J lost 3 bases. As DNA, the CDR3 is TGTGCCACCAGTCCCGGGACAGACACCGGGGAGCTGTTTTTT. It specifies CATSPGTDTGELFF.

J is TRBJ2-7 and V is TRBV11-3, with TRBD1 identical over 9 bases. The germline gives CDR1 SGHNT, CDR2 YENEEA. The CDR3 extends over 15 amino acids. Losses at the gene ends were 1 base for V and 2 bases for J; bases not matched to a gene: 3. The CDR3 loop reads CASSLVGTGTYEQYF. The DNA for the CDR3 is TGTGCCAGCAGCTTAGTCGGGACAGGGACCTACGAGCAGTACTTC.

The chain has TRBV28 and TRBJ2-5; 8 bases align to TRBD2. Germline V gives CDR1 MDHEN, CDR2 SYDVKM. The V gene end was trimmed by 6 bases and the J gene end by 4 bases; junction bases not matched to a gene: 7. The CDR3 has 14 amino acids. CDR3 sequence: CASSRGGELETQYF. The CDR3 DNA reads as TGTGCCAGCAGCCGGGGGGGGGAGTTAGAGACCCAGTACTTC.

This clone showed up just a few times. V is TRBV27 and J is TRBJ2-2, with 12 bases fitting TRBD2. Per the germline V gene, CDR1 is MNHEY and CDR2 is SMNVEV (reference sequence). The CDR3 has 18 residues. V was pared by 4 bases and J by 6 bases, with 12 bases of the junction left unmatched. CDR3 loop: CASSSSGRAGIPAGELFF. The CDR3 DNA is TGTGCCAGCAGTTCTAGCGGGAGGGCCGGGATACCAGCCGGGGAGCTGTTTTTT.

The V and J genes are TRBV5-1 and TRBJ2-3, with 10 bases fitting TRBD2. The V and J ends lost 5 bases and 2 bases, in that order; junction bases with no gene match: 5. Germline lookup yields CDR1 SGHRS and CDR2 YFSETQ. The length of the CDR3 is 15 residues. The CDR3 loop reads CASSTGLADTDTQYF. CDR3 nucleotides: TGCGCCAGCAGTACTGGACTAGCGGACACAGATACGCAGTATTTT.

This chain uses TRBV6-1 with TRBJ1-2, with 7 bases matching TRBD1. This CDR3 region has 16 residues. Germline CDR1 is MNHNS and CDR2 is SASEGT. The V and J ends lost 6 bases and 4 bases, in that order; junction bases with no gene match: 14. As DNA, the CDR3 is TGTGCCAGCAGAACCCGCGGTGGGACAGCTACCTATGGCTACACCTTC. It translates to CASRTRGGTATYGYTF.

This clone was counted between two and nine times. This rearrangement joins TRBV6-4 to TRBJ2-1; 9 bases map to TRBD2. Per the germline V gene, CDR1 is MRHNA and CDR2 is SNTAGT. Losses at the gene ends were 2 bases for V and 4 bases for J; bases not matched to a gene: 3. The CDR3 totals 15 residues. CDR3 bases: TGTGCCAGCAGTGACGGCGGGGGGGGATACAATGAGCAGTTCTTC. As protein: CASSDGGGGYNEQFF.

J is TRBJ1-1 and V is TRBV7-8; TRBD1 aligns across 7 bases. CDR1 is SGHVS, CDR2 FQNEAQ, per germline. V shed 8 bases and J 4 bases; nucleotides not matched to a gene: 7. The CDR3 loop spans 13 amino acids. The CDR3 region is CASLGQLGTEAFF. Written as DNA, the CDR3 is TGTGCCAGCTTGGGACAGTTAGGCACTGAAGCTTTCTTT.